This T cell receptor beta chain derives from a study of T cells after somatic rescue of genetic block. This table comes from immunoSEQ multiplex PCR, and its TCRdb copy is limited to in-frame clones, with some not included. The sample contains over 55,000 clones, 92% of which appear only once. This clone was detected once. This CDR3 is 11 amino acids long. V was cut by 6 bases and J by 5 bases, with 5 bases left in between. Germline loops: CDR1 SNHLY, CDR2 FYNNEI. This sequence was found in a man aged 35-49 years. V gene TRBV2 combines with J gene TRBJ2-1; D remains ambiguous. Sample: peripheral blood mononuclear cells (PBMCs). CDR3 DNA sequence: TGTGCCAGCAGCGACGACAATGAGCAGTTCTTC. It specifies CASSDDNEQFF.